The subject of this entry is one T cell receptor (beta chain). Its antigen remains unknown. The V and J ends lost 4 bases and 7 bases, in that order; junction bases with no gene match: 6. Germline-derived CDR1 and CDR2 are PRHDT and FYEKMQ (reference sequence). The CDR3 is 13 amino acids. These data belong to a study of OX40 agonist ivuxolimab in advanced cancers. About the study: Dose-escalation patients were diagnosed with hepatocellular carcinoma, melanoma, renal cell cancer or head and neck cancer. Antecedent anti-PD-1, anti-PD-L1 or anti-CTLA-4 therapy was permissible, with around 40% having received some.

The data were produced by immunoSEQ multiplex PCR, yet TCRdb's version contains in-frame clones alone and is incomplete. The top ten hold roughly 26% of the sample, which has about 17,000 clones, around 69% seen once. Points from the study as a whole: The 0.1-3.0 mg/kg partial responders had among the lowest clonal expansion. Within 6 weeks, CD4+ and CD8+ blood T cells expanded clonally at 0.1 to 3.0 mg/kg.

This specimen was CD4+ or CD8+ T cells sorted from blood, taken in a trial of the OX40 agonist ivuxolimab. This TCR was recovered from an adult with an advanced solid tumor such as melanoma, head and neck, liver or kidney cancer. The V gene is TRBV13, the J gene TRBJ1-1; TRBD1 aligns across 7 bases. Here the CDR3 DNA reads TGTGCCAGCAGCTCGACAGGGAGGCTTGAAGCTTTCTTT. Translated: CASSSTGRLEAFF.